These 26 T cell receptor beta chains were all obtained from the same sample, sequenced in a study of blood T cell repertoires in COVID-19. Profiled with immunoSEQ multiplex PCR; TCRdb holds only in-frame clones, not every one. The repertoire holds some 250,000 clones, with 86% as singletons. The sample comprised peripheral blood. The receptors shown here come from a man of 80 years or more with acute or convalescent COVID-19.

The rearrangement joins TRBV15 to TRBJ1-6; TRBD1 agrees at 9 bases. This CDR3 has 17 amino acids. J gave up 0 bases and V 4 bases, and 4 bases lay outside the gene matches. Germline-derived CDR1 and CDR2 are LNHNV and YYDKDF (reference sequence). The CDR3, as DNA: TGTGCCACCAGCACAGGGACAGGGAGCTCCTATAATTCACCCCTCCACTTT. Its protein product is CATSTGTGSSYNSPLHF.

This chain links TRBV27 with TRBJ1-1; D is unresolved. V was clipped by 1 base and J by 1 base, with 4 bases between them. The length of the CDR3 is 13 residues. Per germline, CDR1 MNHEY and CDR2 SMNVEV (reference sequence). CDR3 coding DNA: TGTGCCAGCAGTTTATTCGGGAACACTGAAGCTTTCTTT. This encodes CASSLFGNTEAFF.

The V gene is TRBV15, the J gene TRBJ2-2; 10 positions agree with TRBD1. CDR3 length: 15 residues. J lost 5 bases, V lost 6 bases, and 6 bases had no gene match. Per the germline V gene, CDR1 is LNHNV and CDR2 is YYDKDF (reference sequence). The CDR3 reads CATSQRQGATGELFF. The DNA of the CDR3 is TGTGCCACCAGTCAAAGACAGGGGGCTACCGGGGAGCTGTTTTTT.

The gene calls are TRBV6-5 and TRBJ2-2; 7 nucleotides agree with TRBD2. The CDR3 totals 15 residues. The V and J ends lost 8 bases and 2 bases, in that order; junction bases with no gene match: 8. The germline V gene has CDR1 MNHEY and CDR2 SVGAGI. The chain's CDR3 is CASWVGGRNTGELFF. In DNA, the CDR3 is TGTGCCAGCTGGGTGGGAGGGCGAAACACCGGGGAGCTGTTTTTT.

The J gene is TRBJ2-7, the V gene TRBV7-9, with D perhaps TRBD2 (6 bases). Trimming removed 4 bases at V and 5 bases at J, with 18 bases between. Per germline, CDR1 SEHNR and CDR2 FQNEAQ (reference sequence). This CDR3 has 15 amino acids. The CDR3 DNA reads as TGTGCCAGCAGCTCGGGGACTTTTGGGCGGGACGAGCAGTACTTC. Its translation is CASSSGTFGRDEQYF.

The chain employs TRBV10-3 and TRBJ1-2; 8 nucleotides align to TRBD1. Unmatched junction bases numbered 8, after V lost 7 bases and J lost 4 bases. The CDR3 totals 14 residues. Per germline, CDR1 ENHRY and CDR2 SYGVKD. This chain's CDR3 is CAITGSTGAYGYTF. The CDR3 coding sequence is TGTGCCATCACCGGATCGACAGGGGCCTATGGCTACACCTTC.

As concerns this clone: Other DNA sequences within the sample encode an identical CDR3. The V call is TRBV18, the J call TRBJ2-7; 8 bases line up with TRBD1. Trimming took 6 bases from V and 2 from J; bases not matched to a gene: 6. The germline gives CDR1 KGHSH, CDR2 LQKENI. This CDR3 region has 14 residues. The chain's CDR3 is CASSPGQATYEQYF. The CDR3 DNA reads TGTGCCAGCTCCCCGGGACAGGCGACCTACGAGCAGTACTTC.

The chain is built from TRBV2 and TRBJ2-5; TRBD1 matches 11 bases. From germline, CDR1 is SNHLY and CDR2 FYNNEI. This CDR3 spans 15 amino acids. V trimming: 4 bases; J trimming: 5 bases; junction bases outside the gene matches: 6. In nucleotides, the CDR3 is TGTGCCAGCAGTGCCTGGACAGGGGGCCCTGAGACCCAGTACTTC. This translates into CASSAWTGGPETQYF. The full variable domain, its missing parts supplied by reference TRBV2 and TRBJ2-5, is EPEVTQTPSHQVTQMGQEVILRCVPISNHLYFYWYRQILGQKVEFLVSFYNNEISEKSEIFDDQFSVERPDGSNFTLKIRSTKLEDSAMYFCASSAWTGGPETQYFGPGTRLLVL.

J is TRBJ1-1 and V is TRBV7-2, with D possibly TRBD1 on 6 matching bases. With 5 bases removed from V and 11 bases from J, the gap between germline ends came to 24 bases. CDR1 SGHTA and CDR2 FQGNSA come from the germline V gene. CDR3 length equals 15 residues. The CDR3 spells CASSPRTDQDRLAFF. The CDR3, as DNA: TGTGCCAGCAGCCCCCGGACAGACCAAGACCGTTTGGCTTTCTTT.

This clone has only one observation. This chain links TRBV7-8 with TRBJ1-3; possibly TRBD1 for D (5 bases). Germline CDR1 reads SGHVS; CDR2 reads FQNEAQ. Trimming stripped 1 base from V and 7 bases from J, with 14 bases between. The CDR3 is 15 residues long. The CDR3 DNA follows: TGTGCCAGCAGCTTAGTCTCTAGGGGAGGGAACACCATATATTTT. This codes for CASSLVSRGGNTIYF. The complete variable domain, with remaining parts taken from reference TRBV7-8 and TRBJ1-3, reads GAGVSQSPRYKVAKRGQDVALRCDPISGHVSLFWYQQALGQGPEFLTYFQNEAQLDKSGLPSDRFFAERPEGSVSTLKIQRTQQEDSAVYLCASSLVSRGGNTIYFGEGSWLTVV.

With respect to this clone: Other DNA sequences within the sample encode an identical CDR3. This chain uses TRBV4-1 with TRBJ2-3, with unresolved D. Trimming removed 0 bases from V and 3 bases from J, with 4 bases in between. Germline loops: CDR1 MGHRA, CDR2 YSYEKL. This CDR3 contains 13 residues. CDR3 DNA: TGCGCCAGCAGCCAAGAACAAACAGATACGCAGTATTTT. The encoded protein is CASSQEQTDTQYF.

The chain recombines TRBV19 with TRBJ1-6; D call uncertain. The V end lost 10 bases, the J end lost 1 base, and 14 bases lay between the germline ends. The CDR3 sequence is 15 residues long. The germline CDR1 and CDR2 sequences are LNHDA and SQIVND (reference sequence). The CDR3 reads CATRDFPSYNSPLHF. The CDR3 DNA reads as TGTGCCACAAGAGACTTCCCTTCCTATAATTCACCCCTCCACTTT.

This clone appeared a single time. This chain joins TRBV2 and TRBJ2-2, with 7 bases lining up with TRBD1. V trimming: 6 bases; J trimming: 4 bases; junction bases outside the gene matches: 2. The length of the CDR3 is 13 residues. The germline CDR1 and CDR2 sequences are SNHLY and FYNNEI. The CDR3 sequence: CASRTGSTGELFF. In nucleotides, the CDR3 is TGTGCCAGCAGGACAGGGTCCACCGGGGAGCTGTTTTTT.

The chain joins TRBV5-1 to TRBJ2-7, with D tentatively TRBD2 (6 bases). The V end lost 0 bases, the J end lost 2 bases, and 36 bases lay between the germline ends. Germline V CDR1 and CDR2: SGHRS, YFSETQ. This CDR3 has 23 residues. Here the CDR3 reads CASSLEGGQLTSPSLRGAYEQYF. The CDR3 DNA reads as TGCGCCAGCAGCTTGGAGGGAGGACAACTCACCTCCCCCAGCCTGAGGGGAGCCTACGAGCAGTACTTC. Full variable domain (rest looked up from reference TRBV5-1 and TRBJ2-7): KAGVTQTPRYLIKTRGQQVTLSCSPISGHRSVSWYQQTPGQGLQFLFEYFSETQRNKGNFPGRFSGRQFSNSRSEMNVSTLELGDSALYLCASSLEGGQLTSPSLRGAYEQYFGPGTRLTVT.

V usage is TRBV9 and J usage is TRBJ1-2, with unresolved D. V was pared by 7 bases and J by 3 bases, with 10 bases between. This CDR3 contains 12 residues. Germline values: CDR1 SGDLS, CDR2 YYNGEE. DNA for the CDR3: TGTGCCAGCGGAGGCACTGACTATGGCTACACCTTC. Its translation: CASGGTDYGYTF.

Concerning this clone: This sample includes further DNA sequences coding for the same CDR3. The rearrangement joins TRBV5-1 to TRBJ1-3, with D possibly being TRBD1 (5 bases). This CDR3 comprises 15 residues. With 4 bases removed from V and 0 bases from J, the gap between germline ends came to 11 bases. The germline gives CDR1 SGHRS, CDR2 YFSETQ. CDR3 region: CASSPDGGSGNTIYF. CDR3 nucleotides: TGCGCCAGCAGCCCGGACGGGGGCTCTGGAAACACCATATATTTT.

The V call is TRBV19, the J call TRBJ1-6, with TRBD1 matching over 7 bases. V trimming: 3 bases; J trimming: 6 bases; junction bases outside the gene matches: 11. This CDR3 comprises 17 residues. Germline V CDR1 and CDR2: LNHDA, SQIVND (reference sequence). The CDR3 DNA follows: TGTGCCAGTAGTATCGGACAGGTCCACCTCCTTAATTCACCCCTCCACTTT. Its protein is CASSIGQVHLLNSPLHF.

The DNA for the CDR3 is TGCGCCAGCAGCGGGACAGGGGGCGCTAGGGAAAAACTGTTTTTT. This encodes CASSGTGGAREKLFF. The V call is TRBV5-1, the J call TRBJ1-4; the match to TRBD1 covers 12 bases. V was clipped by 4 bases and J by 8 bases; unmatched bases: 6. From germline, CDR1 is SGHRS and CDR2 YFSETQ. This CDR3 spans 15 amino acids.

The V gene is TRBV5-1, the J gene TRBJ2-1; 7 bases fit TRBD1. V lost 3 bases, J lost 1 base, and 1 base stayed unmatched. In germline, CDR1 is SGHRS, CDR2 YFSETQ. The CDR3 runs 14 residues. For the CDR3, the DNA is TGCGCCAGCAGCTCGGGACAGTCCTACAATGAGCAGTTCTTC. This codes for CASSSGQSYNEQFF.

This chain uses TRBV7-9 with TRBJ1-1; TRBD1 agrees at 7 bases. The V and J ends lost 10 bases and 4 bases, in that order; junction bases with no gene match: 15. Per germline, CDR1 SEHNR and CDR2 FQNEAQ (reference sequence). The CDR3 consists of 15 residues. The DNA of the CDR3 is TGTGCCACCACCGACGAGGGGGCGCGGGGCACTGAAGCTTTCTTT. Translating it yields CATTDEGARGTEAFF.

The gene calls are TRBV10-3 and TRBJ1-2; no reliable D call. V was clipped by 0 bases and J by 3 bases, with 8 bases between them. CDR1 is ENHRY and CDR2 is SYGVKD in the germline V gene. This CDR3 is built from 14 residues. This chain's CDR3 is CAISESSGDYGYTF. The CDR3 DNA follows: TGTGCCATCAGTGAGTCTTCGGGTGACTATGGCTACACCTTC.

The sample holds a few counts of this clone. This chain uses TRBV18 with TRBJ2-4, with D possibly being TRBD1 (6 bases). The CDR3 sequence is 15 residues long. CDR1 KGHSH and CDR2 LQKENI come from the germline V gene. The V end was cut by 3 bases, the J end by 8 bases, with 17 bases between. The CDR3 reads CASSPQGRYGDIQYF. The CDR3 DNA follows: TGTGCCAGCTCACCCCAGGGGCGCTATGGGGACATTCAGTACTTC.

This clone occurred once. This chain uses TRBV28 with TRBJ1-5, with D perhaps matching TRBD1 (5 bases). The V end lost 6 bases, the J end lost 6 bases, and 15 bases lay between the germline ends. Germline V gene data show CDR1 as MDHEN and CDR2 as SYDVKM. The CDR3 covers 14 residues. CDR3 region: CASSLLGEAQPQHF. CDR3 bases: TGTGCCAGCAGCCTCTTGGGGGAGGCTCAGCCCCAGCATTTT.

The rearrangement uses TRBV6-5 and TRBJ2-2; weak D call: TRBD2 (5 bases). Looked up from germline, CDR1 is MNHEY and CDR2 is SVGAGI. Between the trimmed V and J ends, which lost 0 bases and 1 base, there was a span of 9 bases. This CDR3 comprises 16 residues. DNA for the CDR3: TGTGCCAGCAGTTACTCGCCGGCGGGGAACACCGGGGAGCTGTTTTTT. Its protein is CASSYSPAGNTGELFF.

J is TRBJ2-5 and V is TRBV5-1, with D perhaps TRBD1 (6 bases). Germline CDR1 reads SGHRS; CDR2 reads YFSETQ. The CDR3 runs 16 residues. Trimming left V 1 base short and J 0 bases short, with 13 bases between. The CDR3, as DNA: TGCGCCAGCAGCTTGCCAATGGGGACACACCAAGAGACCCAGTACTTC. Its translation: CASSLPMGTHQETQYF.

The chain carries TRBV3-1 (or the pseudogene TRBV3-2) and TRBJ2-7, with D unclear. This CDR3 is built from 15 residues. V was clipped by 2 bases and J by 5 bases, with 16 bases between them. Germline values: CDR1 LGHDT, CDR2 YNNKEL (reference sequence). The CDR3 sequence is CASSQFGGTPHEQYF. The CDR3 DNA sequence: TGTGCCAGCAGCCAATTTGGCGGAACCCCCCACGAGCAGTACTTC.